One sample yielded the 2 T cell receptor beta chains listed below, sequenced in a study of tumor-infiltrating lymphocytes in glioblastoma multiforme. Multiple V-beta primers and a C-beta primer amplified TCRB from RNA. TCRdb re-derived calls from the multiplex PCR reads in MiXCR, one entry per CDR3 protein. The sample contains roughly 13,000 distinct CDR3 sequences, around 60% of which appear only once. Material for sequencing was brain tumor tissue. The receptors stem from a male donor with glioblastoma.

In the case of this clonotype: An end of the junction does not agree with germline; a read error may underlie this. The chain has TRBV10-2 and TRBJ1-1; 8 nucleotides agree with TRBD1. Germline-derived CDR1 and CDR2 are WSHSY and SAAADI. The CDR3 has 15 residues. The CDR3 DNA is TGCGCCAGCACGATGACAGGGGACGAAAGCACTGAATCTTTCTTT. Amino acids: CASTMTGDESTESFF.

The chain has TRBV6-5 and TRBJ2-1; no reliable D call. The CDR3 covers 14 residues. Per germline, CDR1 MNHEY and CDR2 SVGAGI. The V gene lost 6 bases and the J gene lost 9 bases, with 18 bases spanning the gap. The CDR3 protein is CASSYGPCFSEQFF. Here the CDR3 DNA reads TGTGCCAGCAGCTACGGGCCGTGCTTCAGTGAGCAGTTCTTC.